Below, one T cell receptor (beta chain) is given with its context. The data were produced by immunoSEQ multiplex PCR, yet TCRdb's version contains in-frame clones alone and is incomplete. The table shows just over 300,000 clones, with about 88% occurring only once. This sample was included in a study of blood T cell repertoires in COVID-19. The overall study: PBMCs, B-cell-depleted T cells, or T cells provided the cDNA or gDNA that made up the material.

The germline V gene encodes CDR1 LNHDA and CDR2 SQIVND (reference sequence). The CDR3 sequence is 16 residues long. V was clipped by 5 bases and J by 1 base; unmatched bases: 8. The study drew participants aged about 18 to 95 years from 20 to 30 US areas. Grouping used clinical history reported by participants in a survey and questionnaire. For recovered donors of Cohort 3, there were two negative PCRs, clearance, or symptom resolution. The material sequenced was PBMCs or T cells enriched from blood (not recorded which). The clonotype originates from a woman aged 40 to 50 who had recovered from COVID-19. The V call is TRBV19, the J call TRBJ2-7; 10 nucleotides match TRBD2. In DNA, the CDR3 is TGTGCCAGTAGTTCTTGGACTAGCGGAATTTCCTACGAGCAGTACTTC. Translation: CASSSWTSGISYEQYF.